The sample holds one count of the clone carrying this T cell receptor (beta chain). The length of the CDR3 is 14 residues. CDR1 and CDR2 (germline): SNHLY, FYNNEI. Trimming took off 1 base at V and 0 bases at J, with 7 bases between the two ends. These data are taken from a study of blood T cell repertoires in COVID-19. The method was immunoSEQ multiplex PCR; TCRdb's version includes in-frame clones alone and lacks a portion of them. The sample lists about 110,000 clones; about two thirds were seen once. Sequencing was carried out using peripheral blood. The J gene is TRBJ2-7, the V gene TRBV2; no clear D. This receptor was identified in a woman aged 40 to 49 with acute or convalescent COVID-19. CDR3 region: CASSEDLSSYEQYF. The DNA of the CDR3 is TGTGCCAGCAGTGAAGACCTTAGCTCCTACGAGCAGTACTTC.